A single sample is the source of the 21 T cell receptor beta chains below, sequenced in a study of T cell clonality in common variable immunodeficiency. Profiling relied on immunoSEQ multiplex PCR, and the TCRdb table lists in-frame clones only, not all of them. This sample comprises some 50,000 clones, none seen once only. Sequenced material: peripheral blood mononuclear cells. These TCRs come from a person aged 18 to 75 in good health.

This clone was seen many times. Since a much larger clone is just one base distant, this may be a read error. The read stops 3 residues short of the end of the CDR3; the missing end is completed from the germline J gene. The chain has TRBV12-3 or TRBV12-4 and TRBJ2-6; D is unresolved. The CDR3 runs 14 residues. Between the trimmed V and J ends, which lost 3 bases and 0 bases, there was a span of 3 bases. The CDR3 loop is CASSFSSGANVLTF. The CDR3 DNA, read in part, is TGTGCCAGCAGTTTTAGCTCTGGGGCCAACGTC.

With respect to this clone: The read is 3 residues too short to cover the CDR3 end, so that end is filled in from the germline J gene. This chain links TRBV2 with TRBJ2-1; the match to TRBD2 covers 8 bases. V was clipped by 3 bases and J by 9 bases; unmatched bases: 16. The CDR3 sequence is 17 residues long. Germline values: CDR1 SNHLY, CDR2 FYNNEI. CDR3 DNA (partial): TGTGCCAGCAGTGAGGGGGGGTTGGGTAGCGGGGACGCTGAG. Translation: CASSEGGLGSGDAE. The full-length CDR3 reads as CASSEGGLGSGDAEQFF.

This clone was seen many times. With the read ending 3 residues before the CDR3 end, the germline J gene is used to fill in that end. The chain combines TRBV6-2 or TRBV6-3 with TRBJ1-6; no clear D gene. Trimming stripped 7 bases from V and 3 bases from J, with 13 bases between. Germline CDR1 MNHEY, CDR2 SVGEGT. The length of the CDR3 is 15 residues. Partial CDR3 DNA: TGTGCCAGCATGAGAAGCGGGGACTATAATTCACCC. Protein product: CASMRSGDYNSP. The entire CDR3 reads CASMRSGDYNSPLHF.

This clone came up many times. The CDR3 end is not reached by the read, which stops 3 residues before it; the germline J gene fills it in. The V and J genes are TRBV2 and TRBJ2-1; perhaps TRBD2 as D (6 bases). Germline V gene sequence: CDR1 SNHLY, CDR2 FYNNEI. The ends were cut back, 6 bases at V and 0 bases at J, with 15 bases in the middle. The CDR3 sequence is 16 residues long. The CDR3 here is CASRGSSGPSYNEQFF. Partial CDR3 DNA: TGTGCCAGCAGGGGCTCAAGCGGGCCCTCCTACAATGAG.

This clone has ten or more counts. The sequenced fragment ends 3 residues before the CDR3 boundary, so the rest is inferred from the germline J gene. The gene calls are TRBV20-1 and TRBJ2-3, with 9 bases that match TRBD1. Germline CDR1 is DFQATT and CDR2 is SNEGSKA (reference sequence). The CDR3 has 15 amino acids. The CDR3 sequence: CSASPGTGFNQPQYF. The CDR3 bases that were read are TGCAGTGCCAGTCCCGGGACAGGGTTTAATCAGCCG.

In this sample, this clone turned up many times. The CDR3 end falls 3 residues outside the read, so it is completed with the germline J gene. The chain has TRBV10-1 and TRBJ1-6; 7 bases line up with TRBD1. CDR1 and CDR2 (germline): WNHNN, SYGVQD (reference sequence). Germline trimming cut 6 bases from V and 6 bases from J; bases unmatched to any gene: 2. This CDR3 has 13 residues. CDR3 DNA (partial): TGCGCCAGCAGGGACAGGCTTAATTCACCC. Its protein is CASRDRLNSP. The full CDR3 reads CASRDRLNSPLHF.

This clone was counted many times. CDR3 residues: CASSDRVSYEQYF. Incomplete CDR3 DNA: TGTGCCAGCAGTGACAGGGTCTCCTACGAG. The chain joins TRBV2 to TRBJ2-7; TRBD1 might be the D (5 bases). The CDR3 end is not reached by the read, which stops 3 residues before it; the germline J gene fills it in. The CDR3 contains 13 residues. V lost 3 bases to trimming and J lost 0 bases, with 6 bases between them. CDR1 and CDR2 from the germline V gene are SNHLY and FYNNEI.

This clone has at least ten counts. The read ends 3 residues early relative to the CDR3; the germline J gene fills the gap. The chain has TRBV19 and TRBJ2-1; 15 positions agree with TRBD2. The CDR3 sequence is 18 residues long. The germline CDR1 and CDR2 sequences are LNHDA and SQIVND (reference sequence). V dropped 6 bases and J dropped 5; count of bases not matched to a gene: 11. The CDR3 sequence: CASRDTWTSGGVDNEQFF. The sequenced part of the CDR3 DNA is TGTGCCAGTAGGGATACATGGACTAGCGGGGGGGTTGACAATGAG.

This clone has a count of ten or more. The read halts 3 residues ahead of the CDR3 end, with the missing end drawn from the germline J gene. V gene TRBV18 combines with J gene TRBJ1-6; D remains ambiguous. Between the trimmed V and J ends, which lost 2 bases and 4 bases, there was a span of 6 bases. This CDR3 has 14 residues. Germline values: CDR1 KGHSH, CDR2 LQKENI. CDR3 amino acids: CASSPTDYNSPLHF. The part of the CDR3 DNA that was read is TGTGCCAGCTCACCAACAGATTATAATTCACCC.

The CDR3 loop reads CASSLDPQGLGETQYF. Partial CDR3 DNA: TGCGCCAGCAGCTTGGACCCACAGGGGCTGGGGGAGACC. The chain carries TRBV5-1 and TRBJ2-5, with 7 positions matching TRBD1. The read ends 3 residues shy of where the CDR3 ends; the end is completed using the germline J gene. CDR3 length: 16 residues. The germline V gene encodes CDR1 SGHRS and CDR2 YFSETQ. The ends lost 0 bases at V and 5 bases at J; junction bases unmatched: 10.

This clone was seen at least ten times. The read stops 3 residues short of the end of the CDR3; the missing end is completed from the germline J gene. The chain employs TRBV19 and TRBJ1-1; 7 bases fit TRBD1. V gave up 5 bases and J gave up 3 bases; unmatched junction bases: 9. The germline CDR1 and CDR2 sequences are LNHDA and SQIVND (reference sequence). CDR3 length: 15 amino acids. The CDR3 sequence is CASSPGGRGDTEAFF. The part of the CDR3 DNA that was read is TGTGCCAGTAGTCCCGGGGGCAGGGGGGACACTGAA. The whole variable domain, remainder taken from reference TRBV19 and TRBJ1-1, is DGGITQSPKYLFRKEGQNVTLSCEQNLNHDAMYWYRQDPGQGLRLIYYSQIVNDFQKGDIAEGYSVSREKKESFPLTVTSAQKNPTAFYLCASSPGGRGDTEAFFGQGTRLTVV.

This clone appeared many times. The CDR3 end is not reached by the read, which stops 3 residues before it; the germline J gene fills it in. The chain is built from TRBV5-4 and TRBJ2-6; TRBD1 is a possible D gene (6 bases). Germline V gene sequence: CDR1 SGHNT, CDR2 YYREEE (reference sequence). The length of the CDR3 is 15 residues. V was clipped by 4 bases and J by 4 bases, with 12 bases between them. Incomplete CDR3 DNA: TGTGCCAGCAGCGCAGGGGTGAAAGGGGCCAACGTC. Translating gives CASSAGVKGANV. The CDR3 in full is CASSAGVKGANVLTF.

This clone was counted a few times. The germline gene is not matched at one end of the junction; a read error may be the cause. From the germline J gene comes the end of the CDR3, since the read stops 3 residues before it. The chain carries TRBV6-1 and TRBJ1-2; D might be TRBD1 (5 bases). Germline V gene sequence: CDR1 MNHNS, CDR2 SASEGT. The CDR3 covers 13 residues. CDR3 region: CASNERQAGTYTF. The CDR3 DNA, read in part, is TGTGCCAGCAATGAAAGGCAGGCGGGGACC.

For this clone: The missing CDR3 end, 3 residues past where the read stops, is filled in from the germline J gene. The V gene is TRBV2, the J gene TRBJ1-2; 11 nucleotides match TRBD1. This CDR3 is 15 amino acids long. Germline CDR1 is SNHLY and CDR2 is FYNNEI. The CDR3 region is CASTLTTGTGGGYTF. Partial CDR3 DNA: TGTGCCAGCACCCTCACCACCGGGACAGGGGGAGGC.

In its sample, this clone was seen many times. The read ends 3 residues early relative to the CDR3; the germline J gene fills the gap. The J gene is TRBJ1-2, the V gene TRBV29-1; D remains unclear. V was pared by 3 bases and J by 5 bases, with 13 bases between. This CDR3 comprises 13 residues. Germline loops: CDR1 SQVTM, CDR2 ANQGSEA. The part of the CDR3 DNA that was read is TGCAGCGTTGATACGGACTCCCATTATGGC. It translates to CSVDTDSHYG. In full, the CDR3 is CSVDTDSHYGYTF.

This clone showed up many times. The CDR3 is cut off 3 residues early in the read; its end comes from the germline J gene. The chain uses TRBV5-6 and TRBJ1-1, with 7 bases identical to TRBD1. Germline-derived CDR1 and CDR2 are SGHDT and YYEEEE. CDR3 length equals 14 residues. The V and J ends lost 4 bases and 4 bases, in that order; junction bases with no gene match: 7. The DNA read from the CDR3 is TGTGCCAGCAGCCCCAGGGGGTTTAGCACTGAA. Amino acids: CASSPRGFSTE. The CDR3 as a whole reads CASSPRGFSTEAFF.

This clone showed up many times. The covered CDR3 bases are TGTGCCCTGGAGGGGAGCGGGGGGCTCCCCACCGGGGAG. This sequence encodes CALEGSGGLPTGE. The entire CDR3 reads CALEGSGGLPTGELFF. The chain links TRBV30 to TRBJ2-2; 9 bases line up with TRBD2. The CDR3 end is not reached by the read, which stops 3 residues before it; the germline J gene fills it in. In germline, CDR1 is GTSNPN, CDR2 SVGIG (reference sequence). With 8 bases clipped from V and 4 bases from J, the junction kept 14 bases outside the gene matches. The CDR3 has 16 amino acids.

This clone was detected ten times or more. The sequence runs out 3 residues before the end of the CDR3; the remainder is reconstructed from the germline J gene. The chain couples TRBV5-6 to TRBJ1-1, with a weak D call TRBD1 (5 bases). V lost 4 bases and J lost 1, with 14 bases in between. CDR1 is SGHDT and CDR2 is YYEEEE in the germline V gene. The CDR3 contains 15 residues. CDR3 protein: CASSPPTTGNTEAFF. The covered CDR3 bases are TGTGCCAGCAGCCCGCCGACCACAGGGAACACTGAA.

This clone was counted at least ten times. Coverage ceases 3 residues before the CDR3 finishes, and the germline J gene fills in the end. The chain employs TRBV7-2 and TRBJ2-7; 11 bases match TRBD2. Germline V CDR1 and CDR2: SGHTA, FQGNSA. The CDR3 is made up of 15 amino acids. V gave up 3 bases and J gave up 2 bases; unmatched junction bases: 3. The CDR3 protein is CASSFGTSGPYEQYF. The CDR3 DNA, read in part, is TGTGCCAGCAGCTTCGGGACTAGCGGTCCCTACGAG.

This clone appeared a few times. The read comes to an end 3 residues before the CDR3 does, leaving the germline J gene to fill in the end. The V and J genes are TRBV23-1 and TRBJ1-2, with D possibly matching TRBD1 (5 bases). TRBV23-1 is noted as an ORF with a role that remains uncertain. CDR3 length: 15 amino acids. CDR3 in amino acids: CASSQSQGSSYDYTF. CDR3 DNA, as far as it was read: TGCGCCAGCAGTCAATCTCAGGGCAGCTCGTACGAC.

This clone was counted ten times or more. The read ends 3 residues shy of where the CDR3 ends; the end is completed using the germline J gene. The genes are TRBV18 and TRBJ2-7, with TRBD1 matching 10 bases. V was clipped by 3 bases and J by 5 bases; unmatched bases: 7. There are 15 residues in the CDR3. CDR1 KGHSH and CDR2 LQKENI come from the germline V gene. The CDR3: CASSPQTGGADEQYF. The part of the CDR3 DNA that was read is TGTGCCAGCTCACCCCAGACAGGGGGCGCGGACGAG.